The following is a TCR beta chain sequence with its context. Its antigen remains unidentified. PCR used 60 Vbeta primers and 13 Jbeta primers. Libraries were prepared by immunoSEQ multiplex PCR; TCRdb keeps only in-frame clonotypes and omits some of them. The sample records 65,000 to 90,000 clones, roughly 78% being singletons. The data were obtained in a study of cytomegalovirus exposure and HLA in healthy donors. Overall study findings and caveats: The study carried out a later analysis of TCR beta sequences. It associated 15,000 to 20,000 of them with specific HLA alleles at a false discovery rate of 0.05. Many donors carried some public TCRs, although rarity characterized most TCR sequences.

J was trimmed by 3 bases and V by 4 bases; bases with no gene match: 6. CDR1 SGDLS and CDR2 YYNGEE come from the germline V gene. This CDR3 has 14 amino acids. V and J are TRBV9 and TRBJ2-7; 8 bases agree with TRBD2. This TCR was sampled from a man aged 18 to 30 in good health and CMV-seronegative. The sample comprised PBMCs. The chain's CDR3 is CASSTSGTSYEQYF. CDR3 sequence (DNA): TGTGCCAGCAGCACCTCGGGGACTAGCTACGAGCAGTACTTC.